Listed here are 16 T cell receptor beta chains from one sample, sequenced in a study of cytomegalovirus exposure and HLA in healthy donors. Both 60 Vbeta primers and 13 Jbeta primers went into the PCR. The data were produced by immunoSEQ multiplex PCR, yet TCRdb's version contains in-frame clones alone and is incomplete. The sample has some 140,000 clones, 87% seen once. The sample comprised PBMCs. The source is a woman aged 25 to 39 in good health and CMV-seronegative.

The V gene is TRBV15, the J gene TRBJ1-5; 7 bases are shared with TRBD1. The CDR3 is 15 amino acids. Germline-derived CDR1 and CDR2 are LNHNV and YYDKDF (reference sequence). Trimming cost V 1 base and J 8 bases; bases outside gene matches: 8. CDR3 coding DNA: TGTGCCACCAGCAGAGGGGACAGTGGACTTGAGCCCCAGCATTTT. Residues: CATSRGDSGLEPQHF. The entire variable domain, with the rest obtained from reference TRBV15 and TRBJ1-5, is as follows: DAMVIQNPRYQVTQFGKPVTLSCSQTLNHNVMYWYQQKSSQAPKLLFHYYDKDFNNEADTPDNFQSRRPNTSFCFLDIRSPGLGDTAMYLCATSRGDSGLEPQHFGDGTRLSIL.

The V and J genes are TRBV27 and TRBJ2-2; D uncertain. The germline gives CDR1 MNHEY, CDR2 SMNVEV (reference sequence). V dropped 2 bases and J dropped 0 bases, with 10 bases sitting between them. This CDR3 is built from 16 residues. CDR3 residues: CASSLDFPANTGELFF. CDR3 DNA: TGTGCCAGCAGTTTAGACTTCCCCGCGAACACCGGGGAGCTGTTTTTT.

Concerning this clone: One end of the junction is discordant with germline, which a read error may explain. The CDR3 reads CATSTEQGSNSPLHF. Written as DNA, the CDR3 is TGTGCCACCAGTACCGAACAGGGGTCGAATTCACCCCTCCACTTT. The chain employs TRBV10-3 and TRBJ1-6, with 7 bases lining up with TRBD1. The CDR3 loop spans 15 amino acids. Germline loops: CDR1 ENHRY, CDR2 SYGVKD.

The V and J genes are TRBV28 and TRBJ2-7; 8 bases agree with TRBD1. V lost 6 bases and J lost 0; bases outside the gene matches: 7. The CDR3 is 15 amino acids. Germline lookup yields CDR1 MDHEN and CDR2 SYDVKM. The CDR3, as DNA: TGTGCCAGCAGGCCAACAGGGGGTCCCTCCTACGAGCAGTACTTC. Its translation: CASRPTGGPSYEQYF.

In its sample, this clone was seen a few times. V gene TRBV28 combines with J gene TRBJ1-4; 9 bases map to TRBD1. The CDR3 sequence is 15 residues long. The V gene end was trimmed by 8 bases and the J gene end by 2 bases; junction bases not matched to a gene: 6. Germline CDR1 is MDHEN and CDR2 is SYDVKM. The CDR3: CASWTGVGTNEKLFF. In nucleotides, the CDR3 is TGTGCCAGCTGGACAGGGGTGGGGACTAATGAAAAACTGTTTTTT.

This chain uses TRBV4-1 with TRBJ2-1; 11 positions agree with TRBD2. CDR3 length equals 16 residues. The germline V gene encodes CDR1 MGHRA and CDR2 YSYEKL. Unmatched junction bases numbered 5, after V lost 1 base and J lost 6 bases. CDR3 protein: CASSQGSSGGSNEQFF. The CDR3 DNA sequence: TGCGCCAGCAGCCAAGGCTCTAGCGGGGGGTCCAATGAGCAGTTCTTC.

The CDR3 DNA follows: TGTGCCAGCACCAACACCCCAGGGTTGTTCGGCTACACCTTC. Its translation: CASTNTPGLFGYTF. The chain joins TRBV6-5 to TRBJ1-2, with D tentatively TRBD1 (5 bases). The CDR3 extends over 14 amino acids. Germline lookup yields CDR1 MNHEY and CDR2 SVGAGI. The germline V and J ends were trimmed by 7 bases and 8 bases, with 20 bases remaining between them.

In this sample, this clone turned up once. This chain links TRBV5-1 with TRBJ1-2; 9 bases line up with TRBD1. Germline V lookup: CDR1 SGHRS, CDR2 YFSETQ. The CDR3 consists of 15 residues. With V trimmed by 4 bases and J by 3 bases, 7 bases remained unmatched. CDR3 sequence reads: CASSQETGGYYGYTF. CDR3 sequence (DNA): TGCGCCAGCAGCCAGGAAACAGGGGGCTACTATGGCTACACCTTC. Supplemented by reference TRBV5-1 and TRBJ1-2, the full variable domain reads KAGVTQTPRYLIKTRGQQVTLSCSPISGHRSVSWYQQTPGQGLQFLFEYFSETQRNKGNFPGRFSGRQFSNSRSEMNVSTLELGDSALYLCASSQETGGYYGYTFGSGTRLTVV.

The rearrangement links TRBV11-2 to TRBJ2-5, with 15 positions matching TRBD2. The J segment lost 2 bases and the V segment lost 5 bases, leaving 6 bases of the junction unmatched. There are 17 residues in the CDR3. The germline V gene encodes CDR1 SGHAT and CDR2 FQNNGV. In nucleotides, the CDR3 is TGTGCCAGCAGCCCCGGACTAGCGGGGGGGTATCAAGAGACCCAGTACTTC. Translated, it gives CASSPGLAGGYQETQYF.

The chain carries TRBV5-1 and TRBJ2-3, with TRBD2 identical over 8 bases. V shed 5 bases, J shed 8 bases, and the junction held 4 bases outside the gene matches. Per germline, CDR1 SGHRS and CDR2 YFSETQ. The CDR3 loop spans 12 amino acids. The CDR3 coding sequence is TGCGCCAGCAGAGCAAGCGGGGGTACGCAGTATTTT. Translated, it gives CASRASGGTQYF. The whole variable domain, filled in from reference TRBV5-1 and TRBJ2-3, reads KAGVTQTPRYLIKTRGQQVTLSCSPISGHRSVSWYQQTPGQGLQFLFEYFSETQRNKGNFPGRFSGRQFSNSRSEMNVSTLELGDSALYLCASRASGGTQYFGPGTRLTVL.

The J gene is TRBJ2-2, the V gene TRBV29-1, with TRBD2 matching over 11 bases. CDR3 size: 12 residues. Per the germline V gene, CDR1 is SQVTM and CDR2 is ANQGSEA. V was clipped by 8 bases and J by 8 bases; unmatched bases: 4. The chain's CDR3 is CSSRTSGGELFF. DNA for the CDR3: TGCAGCTCCCGGACTAGCGGGGGGGAGCTGTTTTTT.

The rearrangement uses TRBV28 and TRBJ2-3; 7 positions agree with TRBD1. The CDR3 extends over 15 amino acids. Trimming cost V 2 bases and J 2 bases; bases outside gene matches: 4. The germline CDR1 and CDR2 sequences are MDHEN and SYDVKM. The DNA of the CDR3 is TGTGCCAGCAGTTTAAGGGGGCAAAACACAGATACGCAGTATTTT. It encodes CASSLRGQNTDTQYF. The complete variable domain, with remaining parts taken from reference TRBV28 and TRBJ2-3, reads DVKVTQSSRYLVKRTGEKVFLECVQDMDHENMFWYRQDPGLGLRLIYFSYDVKMKEKGDIPEGYSVSREKKERFSLILESASTNQTSMYLCASSLRGQNTDTQYFGPGTRLTVL.

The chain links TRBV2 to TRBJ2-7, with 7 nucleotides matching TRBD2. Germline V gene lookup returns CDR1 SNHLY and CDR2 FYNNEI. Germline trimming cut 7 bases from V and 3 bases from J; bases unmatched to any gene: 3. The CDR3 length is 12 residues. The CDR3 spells CASTRGGYEQYF. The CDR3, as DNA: TGTGCCAGCACCCGCGGGGGCTACGAGCAGTACTTC.

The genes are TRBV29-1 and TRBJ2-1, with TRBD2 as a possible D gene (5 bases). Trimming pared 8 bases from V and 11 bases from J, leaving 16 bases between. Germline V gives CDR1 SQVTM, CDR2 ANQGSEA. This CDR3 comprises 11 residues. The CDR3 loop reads CSSRLRDKQFF. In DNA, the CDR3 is TGCAGCTCTAGACTGAGGGATAAGCAGTTCTTC.

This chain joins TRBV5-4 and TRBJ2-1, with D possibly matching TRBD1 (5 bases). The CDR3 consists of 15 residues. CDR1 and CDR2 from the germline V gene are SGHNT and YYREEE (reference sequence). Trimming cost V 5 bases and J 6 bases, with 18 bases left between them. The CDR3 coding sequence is TGTGCCAGCAGTCGGACGGTCCCTGGGGCCAATGAGCAGTTCTTC. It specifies CASSRTVPGANEQFF.

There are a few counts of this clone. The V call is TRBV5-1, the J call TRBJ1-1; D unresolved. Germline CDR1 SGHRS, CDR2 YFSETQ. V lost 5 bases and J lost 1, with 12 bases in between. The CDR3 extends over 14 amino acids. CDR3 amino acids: CASSPGGRNTEAFF. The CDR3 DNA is TGCGCCAGCAGTCCTGGAGGGAGGAACACTGAAGCTTTCTTT.